What follows describes a single TCR beta chain. The same CDR3 is also encoded by other DNA sequences in this sample. Only in-frame clones appear in the TCRdb table, and some are missing; sequencing was by immunoSEQ multiplex PCR. The table includes a few hundred thousand clones, approximately 91% detected once. This record belongs to a study of blood T cell repertoires in COVID-19. Study overall: The origin of the acute and convalescent COVID-19 samples was the United States, Italy and Spain.

Individuals aged about 18 to 90 years were recruited from approximately 22 US areas. This CDR3 contains 18 residues. V was pared by 0 bases and J by 0 bases, with 6 bases of the junction left unmatched. Germline V gives CDR1 SGHRS, CDR2 YFSETQ. This receptor was identified in a woman aged 60-70 years who had recovered from COVID-19. What was sequenced was PBMCs or T cells enriched from blood (not recorded which). The genes are TRBV5-1 and TRBJ1-6; 7 nucleotides match TRBD1. CDR3 DNA sequence: TGCGCCAGCAGCTTGGTGGGACAGACAAGCTCCTATAATTCACCCCTCCACTTT. The encoded protein is CASSLVGQTSSYNSPLHF.